This TCR beta chain emerged from a study of cytomegalovirus exposure and HLA in healthy donors. Study as a whole: The approximately 120 validation repertoires used the same platform as the 650 to 850 first-cohort repertoires, a later analysis reported. Findings and caveats of the study: Cytomegalovirus-associated status was assigned to more than 150 TCR beta chains. A classifier reportedly called cytomegalovirus status with high sensitivity and specificity. A few CMV-associated chains proved CMV antigen-specific in vitro.

This table comes from immunoSEQ multiplex PCR, and its TCRdb copy is limited to in-frame clones, with some not included. Here the sample spans 150,000 to 200,000 clones, around 85% being singletons. Trimming took 4 bases from V and 2 from J, leaving 9 bases between them. The CDR3 is made up of 14 amino acids. Germline V gives CDR1 KGHSH, CDR2 LQKENI. In regard to this clone: Its specificity is unknown.

The source material was PBMCs. The rearrangement joins TRBV18 to TRBJ1-3; D gene uncertain. The TCR was taken from a man in his late teens or twenties in good health and CMV-seropositive. CDR3 sequence (DNA): TGTGCCAGCTCACGGGGAGGACCTGGAAACACCATATATTTT. This sequence encodes CASSRGGPGNTIYF.